The clone carrying this T cell receptor (beta chain) was found many times. Its cognate antigen is unknown. Looked up from germline, CDR1 is SGHVS and CDR2 is FNYEAQ. V gave up 6 bases and J gave up 5 bases; unmatched junction bases: 10. The CDR3 totals 14 residues. The record originates from a study of T cell repertoires in cytomegalovirus infection. On the study more broadly: A matching HLA type, together with CMV infection, was signaled by public TCR beta signatures. Study-level points and caveats: In two of eight donors, the top clonotype was HLA-C-restricted CMV-specific.

TCRdb re-derived calls from the reads in MiXCR, one entry per CDR3 protein. The table includes under 95,000 distinct CDR3 sequences, 4% detected once. The receptor was derived from a human donor in good health (CMV status not recorded). Some clones in this sample may be carry-over from other donors' samples. Sequencing used PBMCs. The V gene is TRBV7-6, the J gene TRBJ2-7; the match to TRBD2 covers 7 bases. CDR3 residues: CASSSGLVINEQYF. The DNA of the CDR3 is TGTGCCAGCAGTTCTGGACTAGTGATCAACGAGCAGTACTTC.